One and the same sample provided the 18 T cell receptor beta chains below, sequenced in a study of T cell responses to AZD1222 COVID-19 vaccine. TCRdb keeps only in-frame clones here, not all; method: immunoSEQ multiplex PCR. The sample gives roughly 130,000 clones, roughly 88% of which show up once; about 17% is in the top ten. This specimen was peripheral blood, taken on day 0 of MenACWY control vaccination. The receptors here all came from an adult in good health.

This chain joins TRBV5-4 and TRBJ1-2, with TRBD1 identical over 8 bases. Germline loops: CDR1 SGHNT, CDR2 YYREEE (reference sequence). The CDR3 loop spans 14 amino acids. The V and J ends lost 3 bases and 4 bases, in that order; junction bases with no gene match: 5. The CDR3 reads CASSWNRGAYGYTF. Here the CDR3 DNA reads TGTGCCAGCAGCTGGAACAGGGGGGCCTATGGCTACACCTTC.

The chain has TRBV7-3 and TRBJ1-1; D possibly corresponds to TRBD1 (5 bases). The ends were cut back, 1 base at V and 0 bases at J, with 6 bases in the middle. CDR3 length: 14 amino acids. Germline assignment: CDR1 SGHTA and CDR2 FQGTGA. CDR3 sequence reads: CASSLMGLNTEAFF. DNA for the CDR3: TGTGCCAGCAGCTTAATGGGACTGAACACTGAAGCTTTCTTT.

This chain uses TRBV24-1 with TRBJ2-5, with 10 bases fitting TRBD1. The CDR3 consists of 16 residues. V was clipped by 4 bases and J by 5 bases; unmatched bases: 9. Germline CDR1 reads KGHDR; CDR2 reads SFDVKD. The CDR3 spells CATSEGGQGMGETQYF. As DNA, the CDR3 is TGTGCCACCAGTGAGGGGGGACAGGGGATGGGTGAGACCCAGTACTTC.

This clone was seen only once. The CDR3 loop is CASSTQRVSSYEQYF. In nucleotides, the CDR3 is TGTGCCAGTAGTACCCAGCGGGTGAGCTCCTACGAGCAGTACTTC. The chain joins TRBV19 to TRBJ2-7; maybe TRBD2 (6 bases). This CDR3 comprises 15 residues. V shed 4 bases and J shed 0 bases, with 13 bases lying between them. Germline V gene data show CDR1 as LNHDA and CDR2 as SQIVND (reference sequence).

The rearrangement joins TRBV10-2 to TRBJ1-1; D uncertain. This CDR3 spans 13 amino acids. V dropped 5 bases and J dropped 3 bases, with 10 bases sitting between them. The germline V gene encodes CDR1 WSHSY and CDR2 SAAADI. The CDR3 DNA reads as TGCGCCAGCAGTATCGGTCAAGACACTGAAGCTTTCTTT. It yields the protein CASSIGQDTEAFF.

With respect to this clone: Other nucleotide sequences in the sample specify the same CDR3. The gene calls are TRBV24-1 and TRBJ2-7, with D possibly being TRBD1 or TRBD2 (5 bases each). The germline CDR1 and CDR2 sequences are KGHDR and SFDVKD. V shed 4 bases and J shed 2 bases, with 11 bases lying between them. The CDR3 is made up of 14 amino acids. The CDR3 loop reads CATSDPGTPYEQYF. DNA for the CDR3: TGTGCCACCAGTGACCCCGGGACCCCCTACGAGCAGTACTTC.

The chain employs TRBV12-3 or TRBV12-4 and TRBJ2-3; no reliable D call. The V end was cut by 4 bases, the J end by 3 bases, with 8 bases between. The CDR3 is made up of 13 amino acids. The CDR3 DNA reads TGTGCCAGCAGTTCCGACTCGACAGATACGCAGTATTTT. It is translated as CASSSDSTDTQYF.

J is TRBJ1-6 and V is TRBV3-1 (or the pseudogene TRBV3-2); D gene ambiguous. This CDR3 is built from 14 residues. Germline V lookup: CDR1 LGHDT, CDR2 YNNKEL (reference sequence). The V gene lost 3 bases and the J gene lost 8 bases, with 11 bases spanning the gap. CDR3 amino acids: CASSQAGRDSPLHF. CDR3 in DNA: TGTGCCAGCAGCCAGGCGGGGAGGGATTCACCCCTCCACTTT.

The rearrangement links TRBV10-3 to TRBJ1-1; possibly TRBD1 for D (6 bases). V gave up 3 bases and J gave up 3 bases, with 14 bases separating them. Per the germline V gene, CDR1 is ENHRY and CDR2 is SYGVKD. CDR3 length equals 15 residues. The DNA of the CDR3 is TGTGCCATCAGTGACCCTCAGGGGCGGGACACTGAAGCTTTCTTT. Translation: CAISDPQGRDTEAFF.

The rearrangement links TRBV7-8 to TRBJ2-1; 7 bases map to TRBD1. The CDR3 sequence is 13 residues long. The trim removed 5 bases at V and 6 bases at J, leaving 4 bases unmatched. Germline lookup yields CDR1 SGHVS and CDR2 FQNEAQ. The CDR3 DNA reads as TGTGCCAGCAGCGTAGACAGGGCCAATGAGCAGTTCTTC. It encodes CASSVDRANEQFF.

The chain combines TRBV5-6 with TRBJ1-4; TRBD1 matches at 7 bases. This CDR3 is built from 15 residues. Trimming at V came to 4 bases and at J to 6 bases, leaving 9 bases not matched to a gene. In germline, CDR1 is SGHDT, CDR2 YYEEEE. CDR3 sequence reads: CASSPRGTVYEKLFF. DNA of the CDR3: TGTGCCAGCAGCCCCCGGGGGACAGTATATGAAAAACTGTTTTTT.

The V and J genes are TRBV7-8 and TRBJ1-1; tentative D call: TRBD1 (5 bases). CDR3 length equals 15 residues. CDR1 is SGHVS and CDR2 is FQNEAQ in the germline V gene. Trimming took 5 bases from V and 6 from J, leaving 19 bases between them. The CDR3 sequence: CASSLTREGKAEAFF. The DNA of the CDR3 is TGTGCCAGCAGCCTCACCAGGGAAGGGAAAGCTGAAGCTTTCTTT. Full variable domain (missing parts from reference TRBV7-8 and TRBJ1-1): GAGVSQSPRYKVAKRGQDVALRCDPISGHVSLFWYQQALGQGPEFLTYFQNEAQLDKSGLPSDRFFAERPEGSVSTLKIQRTQQEDSAVYLCASSLTREGKAEAFFGQGTRLTVV.

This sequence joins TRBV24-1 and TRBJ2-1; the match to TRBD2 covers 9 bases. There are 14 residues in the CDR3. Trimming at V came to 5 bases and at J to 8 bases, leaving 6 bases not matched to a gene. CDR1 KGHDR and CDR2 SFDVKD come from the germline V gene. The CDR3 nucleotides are TGTGCCACCAGTGGTTCGGCGGGGGGGGATGAGCAGTTCTTC. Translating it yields CATSGSAGGDEQFF.

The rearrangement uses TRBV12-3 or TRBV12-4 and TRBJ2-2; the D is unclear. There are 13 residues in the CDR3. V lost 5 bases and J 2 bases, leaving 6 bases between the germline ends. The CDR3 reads CASSQLNTGELFF. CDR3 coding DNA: TGTGCCAGCAGTCAACTTAACACCGGGGAGCTGTTTTTT.

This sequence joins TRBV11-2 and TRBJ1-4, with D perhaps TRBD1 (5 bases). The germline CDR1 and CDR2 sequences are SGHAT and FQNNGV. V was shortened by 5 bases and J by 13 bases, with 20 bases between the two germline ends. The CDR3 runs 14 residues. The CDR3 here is CASSPLTGTQVLFF. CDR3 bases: TGTGCCAGCAGCCCCCTAACCGGGACCCAGGTACTGTTTTTT.

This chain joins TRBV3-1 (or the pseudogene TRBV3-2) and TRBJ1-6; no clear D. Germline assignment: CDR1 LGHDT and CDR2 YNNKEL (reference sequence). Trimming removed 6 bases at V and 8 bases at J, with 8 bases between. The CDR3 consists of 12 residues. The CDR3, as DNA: TGTGCCAGCAGGGGGAGGGATTCACCCCTCCACTTT. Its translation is CASRGRDSPLHF.

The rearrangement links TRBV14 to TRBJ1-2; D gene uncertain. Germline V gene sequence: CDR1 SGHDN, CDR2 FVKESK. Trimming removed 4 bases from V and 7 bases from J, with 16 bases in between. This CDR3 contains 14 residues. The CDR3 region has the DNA TGTGCCAGCAGCCGGGCGGACCTACTAGCTGGCTACACCTTC. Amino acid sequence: CASSRADLLAGYTF. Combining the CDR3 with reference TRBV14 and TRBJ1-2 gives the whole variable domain EAGVTQFPSHSVIEKGQTVTLRCDPISGHDNLYWYRRVMGKEIKFLLHFVKESKQDESGMPNNRFLAERTGGTYSTLKVQPAELEDSGVYFCASSRADLLAGYTFGSGTRLTVV.

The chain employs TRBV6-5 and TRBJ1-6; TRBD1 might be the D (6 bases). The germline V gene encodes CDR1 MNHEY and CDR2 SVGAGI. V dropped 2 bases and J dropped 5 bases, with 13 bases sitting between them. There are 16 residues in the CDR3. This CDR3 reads CASSYPRQGNNSPLHF. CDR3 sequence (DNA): TGTGCCAGCAGTTACCCTCGCCAGGGGAATAATTCACCCCTCCACTTT.